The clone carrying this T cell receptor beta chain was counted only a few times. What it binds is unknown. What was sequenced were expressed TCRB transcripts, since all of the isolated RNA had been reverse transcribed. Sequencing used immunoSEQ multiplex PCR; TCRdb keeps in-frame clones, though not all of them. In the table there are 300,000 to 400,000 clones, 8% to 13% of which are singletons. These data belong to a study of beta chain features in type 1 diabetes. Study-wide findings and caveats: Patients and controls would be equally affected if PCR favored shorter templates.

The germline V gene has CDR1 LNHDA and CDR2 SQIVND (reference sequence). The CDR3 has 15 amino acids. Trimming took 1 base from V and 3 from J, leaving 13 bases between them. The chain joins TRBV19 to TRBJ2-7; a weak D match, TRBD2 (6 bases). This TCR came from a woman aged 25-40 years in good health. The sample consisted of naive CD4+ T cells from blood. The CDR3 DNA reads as TGTGCCAGTAGTATAGCGGTCGGGACTCTCTACGAGCAGTACTTC. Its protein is CASSIAVGTLYEQYF.